This TCR beta chain derives from a study of T cell changes during pregnancy in multiple sclerosis. From germline, CDR1 is SQVTM and CDR2 ANQGSEA. The CDR3 loop spans 13 amino acids. Data came from immunoSEQ multiplex PCR; TCRdb stores just in-frame clones and leaves some out. Of roughly 72,000 clones listed, around 90% were seen once; the top ten hold about 0.9%. The sample consisted of peripheral blood, taken in the first trimester of pregnancy. This receptor was identified in a female donor in good health, enrolled as a control in a pregnancy study. The V gene is TRBV29-1, the J gene TRBJ1-4; D gene unclear. The CDR3 sequence is CSVGVATNEKLFF. The CDR3 DNA sequence: TGCAGTGTGGGAGTTGCAACTAATGAAAAACTGTTTTTT.